Below, 24 T cell receptor beta chains from the same sample are listed, as sequenced in a study of blood T cells in healthy people across ages (dated by TCRdb to about 2015). To prepare the library, 5' RACE was applied. Sequencing instrument: Illumina HiSeq 2500. A second PCR of about 7 to 12 cycles was performed with a sample-barcoded 5' primer and a J-beta primer mix. TCRdb reprocessed the public reads (quality trimming at Q25 with fastp, clone calling with MiXCR) and kept in-frame beta chains. Each CDR3 protein gets just one entry, which takes the most common genes and DNA from the rows behind it. The sample table records 630,000 or so distinct CDR3 sequences; approximately 30% of these occur just once. The top ten constitute around 16% of the sample. The specimen was blood. Receptors were obtained from a woman of 80 years or more in good health.

This rearrangement joins TRBV20-1 to TRBJ2-3; D uncertain. CDR1 DFQATT and CDR2 SNEGSKA come from the germline V gene (reference sequence). Trimming took off 5 bases at V and 6 bases at J, with 9 bases between the two ends. This CDR3 spans 11 amino acids. CDR3 sequence (DNA): TGCAGTGCTGGGTCCCCCGATACGCAGTATTTT. Translated, it gives CSAGSPDTQYF.

The count of this clonotype is one. It may be a read error: a sequence one base away is much more abundant. The CDR3 DNA reads TGTGCCAGCGGCGATTTACAGGGGGGGACCTACGAGCAGTACTTC. Translating gives CASGDLQGGTYEQYF. The chain is built from TRBV9 and TRBJ2-7; a possible D gene is TRBD1 (8 bases). Trimming shortened V by 7 bases and J by 2 bases, and 19 bases separated the two germline ends. CDR3 length equals 15 residues. From germline, CDR1 is SGDLS and CDR2 YYNGEE.

Points on this clonotype: A much larger clone lies a single base off, so this may be a read error. The rearrangement joins TRBV13 to TRBJ1-1; 8 bases are shared with TRBD1. The J segment lost 7 bases and the V segment lost 5 bases, leaving 9 bases of the junction unmatched. This CDR3 spans 14 amino acids. Germline assignment: CDR1 PRHDT and CDR2 FYEKMQ (reference sequence). This CDR3 is CASSATGEWVEAFF. In DNA, the CDR3 is TGTGCCAGCAGCGCGACAGGGGAATGGGTTGAAGCTTTCTTT.

This clonotype came up many times. V and J are TRBV9 and TRBJ2-7; 14 bases map to TRBD2. The ends lost 4 bases at V and 7 bases at J; junction bases unmatched: 10. This CDR3 contains 16 residues. Germline V CDR1 and CDR2: SGDLS, YYNGEE. This CDR3 reads CASSMGLAGAGGEQYF. CDR3 in DNA: TGTGCCAGCAGCATGGGACTAGCGGGGGCTGGGGGAGAGCAGTACTTC.

This clonotype occurred once. A much larger clone lies a single base off, so this may be a read error. The genes are TRBV28 and TRBJ2-5; TRBD2 matches at 9 bases. V dropped 6 bases and J dropped 11; count of bases not matched to a gene: 16. CDR3 size: 15 residues. The V gene's germline CDR1 is MDHEN and CDR2 SYDVKM. The CDR3 DNA reads TGTGCCAGCAGCCCCGCTAGCGGGGAGGTCTATGAGCAGTACTTC. The encoded protein is CASSPASGEVYEQYF.

This clonotype showed up many times. The CDR3 region is CATGRGAGSRGDGYTF. The DNA of the CDR3 is TGTGCCACCGGGAGAGGCGCGGGGTCAAGGGGAGATGGCTACACCTTC. The rearrangement links TRBV5-6 to TRBJ1-2; a possible D gene is TRBD1 (5 bases). Between the trimmed V and J ends, which lost 9 bases and 6 bases, there was a span of 27 bases. The CDR3 covers 16 residues. Germline V gene lookup returns CDR1 SGHDT and CDR2 YYEEEE.

This clonotype was found a few times. The rearrangement uses TRBV9 and TRBJ2-2; TRBD1 agrees at 7 bases. Germline V gene sequence: CDR1 SGDLS, CDR2 YYNGEE. V lost 0 bases to trimming and J lost 6 bases; unmatched junction nucleotides: 2. This CDR3 contains 14 residues. The CDR3 nucleotides read TGTGCCAGCAGCGTAGGGGACAGTTCCGGGGAGCTGTTTTTT. Translation: CASSVGDSSGELFF. Variable domain in full (rest from reference TRBV9 and TRBJ2-2): DSGVTQTPKHLITATGQRVTLRCSPRSGDLSVYWYQQSLDQGLQFLIQYYNGEERAKGNILERFSAQQFPDLHSELNLSSLELGDSALYFCASSVGDSSGELFFGEGSRLTVL.

With regard to this clonotype: One junction end disagrees with the germline gene, perhaps due to a read error. This chain joins TRBV5-1 and TRBJ1-2, with 9 positions matching TRBD1. This CDR3 region has 13 residues. Germline V CDR1 and CDR2: SGHRS, YFSETQ. Written as DNA, the CDR3 is TGCGCCAGCAGCCTGGGACAGGGCTATGGCTGCACCTTC. Its translation is CASSLGQGYGCTF. The full variable domain, with the rest looked up from reference TRBV5-1 and TRBJ1-2, is KAGVTQTPRYLIKTRGQQVTLSCSPISGHRSVSWYQQTPGQGLQFLFEYFSETQRNKGNFPGRFSGRQFSNSRSEMNVSTLELGDSALYLCASSLGQGYGCTFGSGTRLTVV.

This clonotype was seen a few times. The chain links TRBV5-6 to TRBJ1-1; D is undetermined. The CDR3 spans 15 residues. CDR1 and CDR2 (germline): SGHDT, YYEEEE. Trimming removed 2 bases from V and 0 bases from J, with 11 bases in between. The CDR3 spells CASSLDPRMNTEAFF. CDR3 bases: TGTGCCAGCAGCTTAGATCCCCGCATGAACACTGAAGCTTTCTTT.

In this sample, this clonotype turned up many times. The CDR3: CSARQSRNTEAFF. The CDR3 DNA is TGCAGTGCTAGACAGAGCCGGAACACTGAAGCTTTCTTT. The gene calls are TRBV20-1 and TRBJ1-1, with D unclear. CDR1 and CDR2 from the germline V gene are DFQATT and SNEGSKA (reference sequence). V shed 2 bases and J shed 1 base, with 8 bases lying between them. The CDR3 covers 13 residues.

This rearrangement joins TRBV7-3 to TRBJ2-1; the D gene is possibly TRBD1 (5 bases). The germline CDR1 and CDR2 sequences are SGHTA and FQGTGA. CDR3 length: 14 residues. Trimming pared 7 bases from V and 7 bases from J, leaving 17 bases between. The CDR3 is CASITESGPNEQFF. Written as DNA, the CDR3 is TGTGCCAGCATCACCGAGTCAGGGCCGAATGAGCAGTTCTTC.

V and J are TRBV7-9 and TRBJ2-1; 9 nucleotides align to TRBD2. This CDR3 has 17 amino acids. The V and J ends lost 5 bases and 9 bases, in that order; junction bases with no gene match: 17. Per the germline V gene, CDR1 is SEHNR and CDR2 is FQNEAQ (reference sequence). CDR3 sequence: CASSLSALREGLSEQFF. The CDR3, as DNA: TGTGCCAGCAGCCTCAGCGCACTGCGGGAGGGCTTAAGTGAGCAGTTCTTC.

Notes on this clonotype: This sequence may be a read error, since a much larger clone differs from it by one base. V and J are TRBV27 and TRBJ2-1; the match to TRBD2 covers 14 bases. CDR3 size: 15 residues. Germline loops: CDR1 MNHEY, CDR2 SMNVEV (reference sequence). The CDR3 loop is CASSRLGLAGEERFF. CDR3 nucleotides: TGTGCCAGCAGTCGATTGGGACTAGCGGGGGAGGAGCGGTTCTTC.

On this clonotype itself: A clone one base away is much larger, so this may be a read error. This sequence joins TRBV7-2 and TRBJ2-3, with D possibly matching TRBD1 (6 bases). Germline CDR1 is SGHTA and CDR2 is FQGNSA. This CDR3 has 16 residues. V lost 5 bases to trimming and J lost 3 bases, with 18 bases between them. In nucleotides, the CDR3 is TGTGCCAGCAGCCGAGGGTGGGGGCGAGGGACAGATACGCAGTATTTT. As protein: CASSRGWGRGTDTQYF.

This clonotype was recorded at least ten times. The chain links TRBV20-1 to TRBJ2-6; a possible D gene is TRBD1 (6 bases). V lost 6 bases and J 0 bases, leaving 12 bases between the germline ends. Germline lookup yields CDR1 DFQATT and CDR2 SNEGSKA (reference sequence). This CDR3 region has 15 residues. CDR3 DNA sequence: TGCAGTGCACCGGACAGCTTCTCTGGGGCCAACGTCCTGACTTTC. It specifies CSAPDSFSGANVLTF.

In its sample, this clonotype was seen once. This clone may be a read error of a much larger clone one base away. This sequence joins TRBV18 and TRBJ2-3; no definite D call. The CDR3 contains 14 residues. CDR1 and CDR2 (germline): KGHSH, LQKENI. The CDR3 reads CAGSPALGTDTQYF. The CDR3 nucleotides are TGTGCCGGCTCACCGGCGCTGGGCACAGATACGCAGTATTTT.

This clonotype was observed many times. V is TRBV5-6 and J is TRBJ1-2, with D unresolved. This CDR3 comprises 13 residues. V was clipped by 1 base and J by 6 bases, with 10 bases between them. Germline V gives CDR1 SGHDT, CDR2 YYEEEE. In DNA form, the CDR3 reads TGTGCCAGCAGCTTGATGCATTCTCATGGCTACACCTTC. It specifies CASSLMHSHGYTF.

The gene calls are TRBV6-2 or TRBV6-3 and TRBJ2-2; TRBD1 matches 8 bases. Germline values: CDR1 MNHEY, CDR2 SVGEGT. V gave up 5 bases and J gave up 5 bases; unmatched junction bases: 4. The CDR3 runs 14 residues. The CDR3 sequence is CASSAGGFTGELFF. As DNA, the CDR3 is TGTGCCAGCAGTGCAGGGGGCTTTACCGGGGAGCTGTTTTTT.

In this sample, this clonotype turned up a few times. The CDR3 reads CASRDRVDAEAFF. The CDR3 DNA is TGTGCCAGCAGGGACAGGGTCGACGCTGAAGCTTTCTTT. The chain joins TRBV6-6 to TRBJ1-1; TRBD1 matches at 8 bases. V lost 6 bases and J lost 6; bases outside the gene matches: 6. Germline V gene sequence: CDR1 MNHNY, CDR2 SVGAGI (reference sequence). The CDR3 is 13 amino acids.

This clonotype was counted between two and nine times. V is TRBV3-1 and J is TRBJ1-5; D gene ambiguous. Germline assignment: CDR1 LGHDT and CDR2 YNNKEL (reference sequence). V was shortened by 5 bases and J by 9 bases, with 23 bases between the two germline ends. CDR3 length: 16 residues. CDR3 residues: CASSSGIRGRSSPQHF. CDR3 DNA: TGTGCCAGCAGCTCCGGGATCCGGGGAAGATCATCGCCCCAGCATTTT.

V is TRBV6-6 and J is TRBJ2-1; TRBD1 agrees at 8 bases. The CDR3 length is 17 residues. Germline V lookup: CDR1 MNHNY, CDR2 SVGAGI (reference sequence). Germline trimming cut 2 bases from V and 0 bases from J; bases unmatched to any gene: 6. The CDR3 reads CASSYTDRADSYNEQFF. The CDR3 DNA follows: TGTGCCAGCAGTTACACGGACAGGGCAGACTCCTACAATGAGCAGTTCTTC.

This clonotype has just a few counts. This may be a read error: a much more frequent sequence differs by one nucleotide. The rearrangement links TRBV30 to TRBJ2-1; TRBD1 might be the D (5 bases). V was trimmed by 3 bases and J by 6 bases, leaving 15 bases between them. Germline lookup yields CDR1 GTSNPN and CDR2 SVGIG (reference sequence). The length of the CDR3 is 14 residues. The CDR3 nucleotides read TGTGCCTGGAGAGGGGAACTCTGGGGCAATGAGCAGTTCTTC. This translates into CAWRGELWGNEQFF. The complete variable domain, with remaining parts taken from reference TRBV30 and TRBJ2-1, reads SQTIHQWPATLVQPVGSPLSLECTVEGTSNPNLYWYRQAAGRGLQLLFYSVGIGQISSEVPQNLSASRPQDRQFILSSKKLLLSDSGFYLCAWRGELWGNEQFFGPGTRLTVL.

This clonotype appeared a single time. A much larger clone differs by one base, so this may be a read error. For the CDR3, the DNA is TGTGCCAGCAGCTCCGATCCGTATGGGGGAGACCAGTACTTC. Translation gives CASSSDPYGGDQYF. This chain links TRBV3-1 with TRBJ2-5; D assignment may be TRBD1 or TRBD2 (5 bases each). Trimming left V 5 bases short and J 10 bases short, with 20 bases between. The CDR3 runs 14 residues. Germline assignment: CDR1 LGHDT and CDR2 YNNKEL (reference sequence).

This clonotype was recorded a few times. Possible read error: a much larger clone is one base away. The J gene is TRBJ2-5, the V gene TRBV30; 9 bases agree with TRBD2. The J call may be in error: the DNA end matches TRBJ2-1 better. This CDR3 comprises 15 residues. Looked up from germline, CDR1 is GTSNPN and CDR2 is SVGIG (reference sequence). For the CDR3, the DNA is TGTGCCTGGAGTACGGGACTAGCTGATCAAGAGACCCAGTTCTTC. This sequence encodes CAWSTGLADQETQFF.